Given below is one TCR beta chain in context. Its antigen is currently unknown. Sequenced by immunoSEQ multiplex PCR; TCRdb stores in-frame clones only, minus some. The top ten clones hold roughly 10% of a sample with around 180,000 clones, about 87% of them seen once. The record originates from a study of radiation and T cells in renal cell carcinoma. Overall study findings and caveats: In blood, top tumor clones expanded by 2 weeks, shrinking by 4.

Germline V gene sequence: CDR1 LNHDA, CDR2 SQIVND (reference sequence). CDR3 length: 13 amino acids. V dropped 2 bases and J dropped 3 bases, with 8 bases sitting between them. Indicated time point: blood 4 weeks post-SBRT, at nephrectomy. Treatment specified: 15 Gy SBRT to primary tumor, nephrectomy 4 weeks later. Nephrectomy followed 15 Gy stereotactic body radiation by 4 weeks. Radiation-treated patients gave blood at baseline, week 2 and week 4. Clear cell pathology was present in this patient's renal cell carcinoma. The material sequenced was blood, taken from a patient whose treatment included radiotherapy and nephrectomy. The receptor was derived from a woman between 50 and 59 years old with renal cell carcinoma. The rearrangement uses TRBV19 and TRBJ2-7; D is perhaps TRBD1 (6 bases). The CDR3 spells CASSIRRGYEQYF. CDR3 in DNA: TGTGCCAGTAGTATACGCAGGGGCTACGAGCAGTACTTC.